The TCR beta chain under discussion was sequenced for a study of spatial heterogeneity in lung cancer. The junction had 3 bases not matched to a gene; V was cut back by 7 bases and J by 3 bases. The CDR3 spans 12 residues. Germline V gives CDR1 SQVTM, CDR2 ANQGSEA. General study findings and limits: The study found ubiquitous expanded tumor TCRs in blood more at resection than follow-up.

A single record per CDR3 protein comes from TCRdb applying MiXCR to the 5' RACE reads. In the table there are roughly 9,200 distinct CDR3 sequences, 20% to 25% of which are singletons. Time point: blood at routine non-recurrence follow-up after resection. Sequencing of whole RNA from tumor, nontumor lung or frozen PBMC involved no sorting. For this clonotype: Its antigen is unknown.

Material: PBMCs, obtained at follow-up. The TCR originated in a female donor with early-stage non-small cell lung cancer. The J gene is TRBJ1-3, the V gene TRBV29-1; 7 nucleotides line up with TRBD1. Here the CDR3 reads CSAGQVGNTIYF. Written as DNA, the CDR3 is TGCAGCGCAGGACAGGTTGGAAACACCATATATTTT.